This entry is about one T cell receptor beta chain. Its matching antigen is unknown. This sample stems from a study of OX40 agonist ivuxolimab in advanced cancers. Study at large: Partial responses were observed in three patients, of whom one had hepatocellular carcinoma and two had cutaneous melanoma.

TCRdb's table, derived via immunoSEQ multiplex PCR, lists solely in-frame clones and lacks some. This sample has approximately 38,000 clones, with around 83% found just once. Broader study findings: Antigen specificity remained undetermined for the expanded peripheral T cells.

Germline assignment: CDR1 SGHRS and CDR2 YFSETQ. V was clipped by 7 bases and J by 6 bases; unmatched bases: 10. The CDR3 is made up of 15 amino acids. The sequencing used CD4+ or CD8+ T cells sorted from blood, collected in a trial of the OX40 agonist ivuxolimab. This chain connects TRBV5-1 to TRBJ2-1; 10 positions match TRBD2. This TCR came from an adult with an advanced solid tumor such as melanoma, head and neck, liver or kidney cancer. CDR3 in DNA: TGCGCCAGCTCTCTTGGTAGCGGGAGGAGCAATGAGCAGTTCTTC. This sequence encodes CASSLGSGRSNEQFF.